The source of this T cell receptor beta chain is a study of technical replicates of blood from a few donors. This CDR3 is 16 amino acids long. V dropped 0 bases and J dropped 3 bases, with 15 bases sitting between them. Germline lookup yields CDR1 SGHRS and CDR2 YFSETQ. TCRdb keeps only in-frame clones here, not all; method: immunoSEQ multiplex PCR. Here the sample spans 55,000 to 80,000 clones, 95% to 98% being singletons. This sequence originates from a human donor in good health. Sequencing used T cells isolated from PBMCs. This chain joins TRBV5-1 and TRBJ1-1; no clear D gene. Written as DNA, the CDR3 is TGCGCCAGCAGCTTGGGACTCACCCGAAGGTACACTGAAGCTTTCTTT. It encodes CASSLGLTRRYTEAFF.